This TCR beta chain emerged from a study of T cells after yellow fever vaccination. Study-wide results and limits: Across the CD4 and CD8 compartments, a small share of clonotypes was present in both. At around 95% for CD4 and about 87% for CD8, most primary-vaccination clones showed up again after the booster. Although the secondary response was weaker, it peaked faster, at day 5 versus 15.

Germline V lookup: CDR1 DFQATT, CDR2 SNEGSKA (reference sequence). V lost 2 bases to trimming and J lost 6 bases; unmatched junction nucleotides: 13. The CDR3 extends over 17 amino acids. A few counts support this clonotype. Its antigen is as yet unknown. As TCR cDNA was made by 5'RACE template switching, a universal primer site and UMIs were added. Using its own MiXCR run on the 5' RACE reads, TCRdb lists one record per CDR3 protein. The top ten hold 2.5% to 3% of the sample, which has 160,000 or so distinct CDR3 sequences, about 7% seen once. The source material was CD4+ T cells sorted from PBMCs, sampled about 5 days after the first yellow fever vaccination. The TCR comes from a man aged 18 to 30 who received the YFV17D yellow fever vaccine. The J gene is TRBJ2-5, the V gene TRBV20-1; 12 bases map to TRBD2. CDR3 sequence reads: CSARSLNLAGGRQTQYF. CDR3 nucleotides: TGCAGTGCTAGATCCCTTAATCTAGCGGGGGGGCGGCAGACCCAGTACTTC.